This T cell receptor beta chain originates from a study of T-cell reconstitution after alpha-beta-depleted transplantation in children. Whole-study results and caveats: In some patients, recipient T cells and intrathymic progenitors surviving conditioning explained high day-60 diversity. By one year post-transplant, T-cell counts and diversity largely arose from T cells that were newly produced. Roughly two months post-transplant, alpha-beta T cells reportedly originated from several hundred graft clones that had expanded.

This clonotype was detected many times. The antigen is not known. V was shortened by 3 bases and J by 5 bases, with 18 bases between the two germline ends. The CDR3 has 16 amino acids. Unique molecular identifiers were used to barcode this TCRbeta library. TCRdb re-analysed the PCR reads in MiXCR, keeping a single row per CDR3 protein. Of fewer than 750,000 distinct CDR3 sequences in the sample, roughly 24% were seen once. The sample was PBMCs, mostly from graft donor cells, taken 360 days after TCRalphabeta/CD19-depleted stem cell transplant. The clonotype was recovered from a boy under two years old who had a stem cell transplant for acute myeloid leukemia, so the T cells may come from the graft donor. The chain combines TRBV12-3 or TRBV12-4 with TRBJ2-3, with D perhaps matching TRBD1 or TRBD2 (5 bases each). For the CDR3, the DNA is TGTGCCAGCAGTTTGGGGCCCCAAGGGAGTGAAGATACGCAGTATTTT. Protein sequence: CASSLGPQGSEDTQYF.